The T cell receptor beta chain under discussion was sequenced for a study of T cell repertoires in aging, cancer and after chemotherapy. Study conclusions and caveats: Compared with age-matched healthy donors, untreated hematological or solid cancer patients showed higher blood TCR clonality.

As for this clonotype: Its antigen is unknown.

The template was genomic DNA from peripheral blood, not RNA. This CDR3 spans 14 amino acids. Germline values: CDR1 ENHRY, CDR2 SYGVKD. V was clipped by 6 bases and J by 2 bases, with 12 bases between them. Multiplex touch-down PCR with TRB-A/B primers amplified rearranged V-D-J TRB sequences. TCRdb re-called the multiplex PCR reads with MiXCR, one entry per CDR3 protein. The table shows some 5,200 distinct CDR3 sequences, with roughly 25% occurring only once. V and J are TRBV10-3 and TRBJ2-3; either TRBD1 or TRBD2 may fit D (5 bases each). Sequencing was performed on blood. The sequence derives from a human donor in good health. CDR3 in amino acids: CAIRDVGVTDTQYF. The CDR3 nucleotides are TGTGCCATCAGAGATGTGGGGGTCACAGATACGCAGTATTTT.